The 8 T cell receptor beta chains below were found in one sample sequenced in a study of CD8 T cells in Susac syndrome. Random hexamers were used to reverse transcribe the RNA input (roughly 0.5 to 1 ug). TCRdb re-analysed the immunoSEQ multiplex PCR reads in MiXCR, keeping a single row per CDR3 protein. The repertoire includes around 130,000 distinct CDR3 sequences, 75% to 90% of them detected once, and roughly 0.53% sits in the top ten. The material sequenced was CD8+ T cells from PBMCs. The receptor set was obtained from a human donor with multiple sclerosis.

The CDR3 sequence: CSARALGRGSYNEQFF. CDR3 nucleotide sequence: TGCAGTGCTAGAGCGTTGGGGCGGGGGTCCTACAATGAGCAGTTCTTC. V gene TRBV20-1 combines with J gene TRBJ2-1, with TRBD2 matching 7 bases. The germline V gene has CDR1 DFQATT and CDR2 SNEGSKA (reference sequence). The CDR3 has 16 residues. V was clipped by 1 base and J by 1 base; unmatched bases: 7.

The chain is built from TRBV12-3 or TRBV12-4 and TRBJ1-4; D is unresolved. Trimming pared 3 bases from V and 7 bases from J, leaving 12 bases between. This CDR3 contains 14 residues. In DNA form, the CDR3 reads TGTGCCAGCAGTTTTCTCAAGAGAACTGAAAAACTGTTTTTT. It specifies CASSFLKRTEKLFF.

J is TRBJ1-4 and V is TRBV5-1, with 7 bases fitting TRBD1. The J segment lost 8 bases and the V segment lost 4 bases, leaving 11 bases of the junction unmatched. CDR3 size: 15 residues. CDR1 and CDR2 (germline): SGHRS, YFSETQ. The CDR3 loop is CASSRGGGVGEKLFF. In DNA form, the CDR3 reads TGCGCCAGCAGCCGTGGAGGGGGCGTCGGAGAAAAACTGTTTTTT.

The chain links TRBV5-4 to TRBJ1-1, with D unclear. This CDR3 spans 12 amino acids. Trimming pared 0 bases from V and 7 bases from J, leaving 7 bases between. The germline CDR1 and CDR2 sequences are SGHNT and YYREEE (reference sequence). CDR3 residues: CASSLGQFEAFF. CDR3 nucleotide sequence: TGTGCCAGCAGCTTGGGCCAGTTTGAAGCTTTCTTT.

V is TRBV28 and J is TRBJ1-1, with unresolved D. The CDR3 length is 12 residues. Germline-derived CDR1 and CDR2 are MDHEN and SYDVKM. Trimming took off 2 bases at V and 11 bases at J, with 12 bases between the two ends. CDR3 residues: CASSLRPGEAFF. CDR3 nucleotides: TGTGCCAGCAGTTTACGTCCGGGTGAGGCTTTCTTT.

In its sample, this clonotype was seen once. The chain is built from TRBV7-9 and TRBJ2-3, with a tentative D call TRBD2 (5 bases). Trimming took 5 bases from V and 9 from J, leaving 18 bases between them. The CDR3 extends over 14 amino acids. CDR1 SEHNR and CDR2 FQNEAQ come from the germline V gene (reference sequence). CDR3 DNA sequence: TGTGCCAGCAGCGTACGGGGTAGCCCGAGGACGCAGTATTTT. Amino acid sequence: CASSVRGSPRTQYF.

The chain uses TRBV7-6 and TRBJ2-3; 7 bases line up with TRBD2. The CDR3 spans 15 residues. Germline assignment: CDR1 SGHVS and CDR2 FNYEAQ. V lost 5 bases, J lost 4 bases, and 9 bases stayed unmatched. The CDR3 is CASSPTSVHSDTQYF. The CDR3 bases are TGTGCCAGCAGCCCTACTAGCGTACATTCAGATACGCAGTATTTT.

The chain combines TRBV6-5 with TRBJ2-7; D tentatively reads TRBD1 or TRBD2 (7 bases each). V was clipped by 0 bases and J by 3 bases, with 15 bases between them. Germline values: CDR1 MNHEY, CDR2 SVGAGI. CDR3 length: 16 residues. The CDR3 DNA is TGTGCCAGCAGTTACTCGAGGGGGCTAGCGGACTACGAGCAGTACGTC. Translated, it gives CASSYSRGLADYEQYV.